These 31 T cell receptor beta chains were sequenced from one sample in a study of cytomegalovirus exposure and HLA in healthy donors. Data came from immunoSEQ multiplex PCR; TCRdb stores just in-frame clones and leaves some out. Of 90,000 to 130,000 clones listed, over 75% are singletons. The material sequenced was PBMCs. Receptors originate from a woman aged 18-29 years in good health and CMV-seronegative.

The genes are TRBV30 and TRBJ2-7; D gene unclear. CDR3 length equals 13 residues. CDR1 and CDR2 from the germline V gene are GTSNPN and SVGIG (reference sequence). The V gene lost 5 bases and the J gene lost 6 bases, with 17 bases spanning the gap. The chain's CDR3 is CAWGETPPSEQYF. CDR3 sequence (DNA): TGTGCCTGGGGAGAGACCCCACCTTCCGAGCAGTACTTC.

The chain recombines TRBV5-5 with TRBJ1-6; D gene ambiguous. This CDR3 is 16 amino acids long. The ends were cut back, 0 bases at V and 0 bases at J, with 7 bases in the middle. Germline V gene sequence: CDR1 SGHKS, CDR2 YYEKEE (reference sequence). The CDR3 reads CASSLVGSSYNSPLHF. The CDR3 DNA reads as TGTGCCAGCAGCTTGGTCGGGAGCTCCTATAATTCACCCCTCCACTTT.

The V gene is TRBV30, the J gene TRBJ1-6, with TRBD1 as a possible D gene (6 bases). This CDR3 region has 15 residues. The V gene's germline CDR1 is GTSNPN and CDR2 SVGIG (reference sequence). V was cut by 3 bases and J by 9 bases, with 18 bases left in between. The DNA of the CDR3 is TGTGCCTGGAGCGGCGGGGGGGCAGGGAGTTCACCCCTCCACTTT. This gives the protein CAWSGGGAGSSPLHF.

The chain links TRBV9 to TRBJ1-2; 8 bases are shared with TRBD1. CDR1 SGDLS and CDR2 YYNGEE come from the germline V gene. This CDR3 contains 15 residues. With 4 bases clipped from V and 12 bases from J, the junction kept 17 bases outside the gene matches. Here the CDR3 reads CASSTGGGEGLYHTF. The CDR3 DNA is TGTGCCAGCAGCACAGGGGGAGGGGAGGGTTTATACCACACCTTC. Supplemented by reference TRBV9 and TRBJ1-2, the full variable domain reads DSGVTQTPKHLITATGQRVTLRCSPRSGDLSVYWYQQSLDQGLQFLIQYYNGEERAKGNILERFSAQQFPDLHSELNLSSLELGDSALYFCASSTGGGEGLYHTFGSGTRLTVV.

The chain has TRBV19 and TRBJ2-1; maybe TRBD2 (5 bases). Trimming removed 6 bases from V and 0 bases from J, with 21 bases in between. Germline assignment: CDR1 LNHDA and CDR2 SQIVND (reference sequence). This CDR3 spans 18 amino acids. CDR3 nucleotide sequence: TGTGCCAGTAGCCGAAACTCCATTACAGACTACTCCTACAATGAGCAGTTCTTC. Its translation is CASSRNSITDYSYNEQFF.

This chain connects TRBV27 to TRBJ2-1, with 7 bases that match TRBD1. In germline, CDR1 is MNHEY, CDR2 SMNVEV (reference sequence). The CDR3 totals 16 residues. V shed 7 bases, J shed 0 bases, and the junction held 9 bases outside the gene matches. CDR3 DNA sequence: TGTGCCAGCAAAAAGACAGGGTCGGGCTCCTACAATGAGCAGTTCTTC. Translating it yields CASKKTGSGSYNEQFF.

This chain connects TRBV5-4 to TRBJ2-2; possibly TRBD1 for D (7 bases). Trimming removed 3 bases from V and 5 bases from J, with 17 bases in between. The CDR3 extends over 16 amino acids. The germline gives CDR1 SGHNT, CDR2 YYREEE (reference sequence). CDR3 coding DNA: TGTGCCAGCAGCTATTTCAGGGGGGCCACGACCGGGGAGCTGTTTTTT. Protein sequence: CASSYFRGATTGELFF. Full variable domain (outside the CDR3, taken from reference TRBV5-4 and TRBJ2-2): ETGVTQSPTHLIKTRGQQVTLRCSSQSGHNTVSWYQQALGQGPQFIFQYYREEENGRGNFPPRFSGLQFPNYSSELNVNALELDDSALYLCASSYFRGATTGELFFGEGSRLTVL.

The rearrangement joins TRBV11-2 to TRBJ2-7, with 10 bases identical to TRBD1. The V and J ends lost 5 bases and 3 bases, in that order; junction bases with no gene match: 10. The CDR3 is 16 residues long. Germline V lookup: CDR1 SGHAT, CDR2 FQNNGV. CDR3 amino acids: CASSPQSGTGDYEQYF. In DNA form, the CDR3 reads TGTGCCAGCAGCCCCCAGAGCGGGACAGGGGACTACGAGCAGTACTTC.

The chain has TRBV2 and TRBJ2-3, with 7 bases fitting TRBD2. V lost 5 bases to trimming and J lost 2 bases; unmatched junction nucleotides: 4. Germline CDR1 is SNHLY and CDR2 is FYNNEI. The CDR3 has 14 residues. DNA for the CDR3: TGTGCCAGCAGTCGGGGGGACCTCACAGATACGCAGTATTTT. Amino acids: CASSRGDLTDTQYF.

This chain joins TRBV9 and TRBJ1-2; the D is unclear. Germline V gene lookup returns CDR1 SGDLS and CDR2 YYNGEE. Trimming pared 0 bases from V and 7 bases from J, leaving 13 bases between. This CDR3 spans 14 amino acids. The CDR3, as DNA: TGTGCCAGCAGCGTAGGGAGGAGGGAGGGTGGCTACACCTTC. This codes for CASSVGRREGGYTF.

The V call is TRBV2, the J call TRBJ1-1; the D is unclear. Germline V gives CDR1 SNHLY, CDR2 FYNNEI. Between the trimmed V and J ends, which lost 7 bases and 0 bases, there was a span of 9 bases. This CDR3 has 13 amino acids. CDR3: CASTSYMNTEAFF. The CDR3 DNA reads as TGTGCCAGCACCTCGTATATGAACACTGAAGCTTTCTTT.

This clone was seen once. The chain employs TRBV9 and TRBJ2-3, with 8 bases that match TRBD2. Germline CDR1 and CDR2: SGDLS and YYNGEE. J gave up 5 bases and V 0 bases, and 5 bases lay outside the gene matches. CDR3 size: 15 residues. In DNA form, the CDR3 reads TGTGCCAGCAGCGTAGTAGTTAGCGGGGTAGATACGCAGTATTTT. It translates to CASSVVVSGVDTQYF.

The chain is built from TRBV9 and TRBJ1-6; TRBD1 matches 7 bases. The CDR3 has 14 residues. CDR1 is SGDLS, CDR2 YYNGEE, per germline. Trimming removed 2 bases from V and 5 bases from J; junction bases left unmatched: 1. The CDR3 sequence: CASSVGQDNSPLHF. The CDR3 bases are TGTGCCAGCAGCGTCGGACAGGATAATTCACCCCTCCACTTT.

The chain is built from TRBV7-8 and TRBJ2-5, with TRBD1 matching over 7 bases. The CDR3 loop spans 17 amino acids. The V segment lost 2 bases and the J segment 3 bases; nucleotides outside the gene matches: 12. From germline, CDR1 is SGHVS and CDR2 FQNEAQ. CDR3 protein: CASSLWSASTGKETQYF. The DNA of the CDR3 is TGTGCCAGCAGCTTATGGTCGGCCTCGACAGGGAAAGAGACCCAGTACTTC.

The V and J genes are TRBV27 and TRBJ2-5; weak D call: TRBD2 (5 bases). This CDR3 has 15 residues. CDR1 is MNHEY and CDR2 is SMNVEV in the germline V gene (reference sequence). V was cut by 5 bases and J by 1 base, with 14 bases left in between. The CDR3 protein is CASSPGPRGQETQYF. In nucleotides, the CDR3 is TGTGCCAGCAGTCCAGGACCCCGGGGCCAAGAGACCCAGTACTTC.

V and J are TRBV28 and TRBJ1-2; TRBD1 matches 8 bases. CDR1 is MDHEN, CDR2 SYDVKM, per germline. This CDR3 region has 13 residues. V shed 4 bases and J 8 bases; nucleotides not matched to a gene: 6. CDR3 in DNA: TGTGCCAGCAGTTGGACAGGGCAACGGGGCTACACCTTC. As protein: CASSWTGQRGYTF.

The rearrangement joins TRBV2 to TRBJ1-4; tentatively, D is TRBD1 (6 bases). The V gene lost 2 bases and the J gene lost 8 bases, with 9 bases spanning the gap. The germline V gene has CDR1 SNHLY and CDR2 FYNNEI. The CDR3 runs 13 residues. CDR3 region: CASSERGGEKLFF. In DNA, the CDR3 is TGTGCCAGCAGTGAAAGGGGGGGGGAAAAACTGTTTTTT. Variable domain in full (rest from reference TRBV2 and TRBJ1-4): EPEVTQTPSHQVTQMGQEVILRCVPISNHLYFYWYRQILGQKVEFLVSFYNNEISEKSEIFDDQFSVERPDGSNFTLKIRSTKLEDSAMYFCASSERGGEKLFFGSGTQLSVL.

The chain employs TRBV11-3 and TRBJ2-3; the match to TRBD1 covers 7 bases. The V gene's germline CDR1 is SGHNT and CDR2 YENEEA. There are 15 residues in the CDR3. V lost 0 bases to trimming and J lost 2 bases; unmatched junction nucleotides: 2. The CDR3 is CASSLDGQDTDTQYF. The CDR3 coding sequence is TGTGCCAGCAGCTTAGATGGACAGGACACAGATACGCAGTATTTT.

The V call is TRBV9, the J call TRBJ1-2; D is perhaps TRBD1 (6 bases). Germline assignment: CDR1 SGDLS and CDR2 YYNGEE. This CDR3 is 13 amino acids long. The germline V and J ends were trimmed by 4 bases and 2 bases, with 9 bases remaining between them. CDR3 sequence reads: CASSIDRNYGYTF. CDR3 coding DNA: TGTGCCAGCAGCATCGACAGGAACTATGGCTACACCTTC.

The chain joins TRBV19 to TRBJ2-1, with D maybe TRBD1 (6 bases). Trimming shortened V by 0 bases and J by 5 bases, and 14 bases separated the two germline ends. Germline V CDR1 and CDR2: LNHDA, SQIVND (reference sequence). CDR3 length: 16 amino acids. The CDR3 region is CASSIEWGHGNNEQFF. The CDR3 DNA is TGTGCCAGTAGTATAGAGTGGGGACATGGAAACAATGAGCAGTTCTTC.

This clone was detected once. Other DNA sequences in this specimen translate into the identical CDR3. The CDR3 DNA is TGTGCCAGCAGTTACTCCCGGGGCACAGATACGCAGTATTTT. Translated, it gives CASSYSRGTDTQYF. V and J are TRBV6-5 and TRBJ2-3; unclear D gene. V lost 0 bases, J lost 1 base, and 5 bases lay in between. Germline assignment: CDR1 MNHEY and CDR2 SVGAGI. The CDR3 is 14 residues long.

The gene calls are TRBV6-6 and TRBJ2-5, with TRBD2 matching 14 bases. The junction had 6 bases not matched to a gene; V was cut back by 5 bases and J by 4 bases. This CDR3 has 16 amino acids. The V gene's germline CDR1 is MNHNY and CDR2 SVGAGI (reference sequence). The CDR3 nucleotides read TGTGCCAGCAGTCAGACTAGCGGGGGGGCCCGAGAGACCCAGTACTTC. Translated: CASSQTSGGARETQYF.

The chain uses TRBV28 and TRBJ2-5; no reliable D call. The length of the CDR3 is 13 residues. V was cut by 4 bases and J by 5 bases, with 11 bases left in between. Germline V CDR1 and CDR2: MDHEN, SYDVKM. In DNA, the CDR3 is TGTGCCAGCAGTTCCGGCGGCTGGGAGACCCAGTACTTC. Residues: CASSSGGWETQYF.

The CDR3 is CAISAQRDTPHGYTF. Written as DNA, the CDR3 is TGTGCCATCAGCGCCCAGCGGGACACTCCACATGGCTACACCTTC. The chain uses TRBV10-3 and TRBJ1-2, with a tentative D call TRBD1 (6 bases). Germline assignment: CDR1 ENHRY and CDR2 SYGVKD. V lost 6 bases and J 6 bases, leaving 20 bases between the germline ends. The CDR3 has 15 residues.

The chain carries TRBV25-1 and TRBJ2-2; D gene ambiguous. The CDR3 is 13 residues long. Trimming cost V 5 bases and J 6 bases, with 10 bases left between them. In germline, CDR1 is MGHDK, CDR2 SYGVNS. This chain's CDR3 is CASSPGSAGELFF. CDR3 nucleotides: TGTGCCAGCAGTCCTGGCAGCGCCGGGGAGCTGTTTTTT.

Written as DNA, the CDR3 is TGTGCCACCAGCAGAGAAAGGGCTAGCCCCACCGGGGAGCTGTTTTTT. Translation: CATSRERASPTGELFF. This chain links TRBV15 with TRBJ2-2, with a possible D match to TRBD2 (5 bases). Germline CDR1 and CDR2: LNHNV and YYDKDF (reference sequence). The CDR3 sequence is 16 residues long. V was clipped by 0 bases and J by 4 bases, with 12 bases between them.

The chain carries TRBV20-1 and TRBJ2-7; D gene unclear. Germline V CDR1 and CDR2: DFQATT, SNEGSKA (reference sequence). V was shortened by 7 bases and J by 3 bases, with 4 bases between the two germline ends. The CDR3 spans 9 residues. As DNA, the CDR3 is TGCAGTGTTCACTACGAGCAGTACTTC. This translates into CSVHYEQYF.

This chain uses TRBV6-5 with TRBJ2-3; D possibly corresponds to TRBD2 (6 bases). CDR3 length equals 13 residues. Germline CDR1 and CDR2: MNHEY and SVGAGI. V lost 5 bases to trimming and J lost 5 bases, with 11 bases between them. The CDR3, as DNA: TGTGCCAGCAGTACCCGGAGGGAAGATACGCAGTATTTT. Translated: CASSTRREDTQYF.

The rearrangement joins TRBV11-2 to TRBJ2-1; 13 bases are shared with TRBD2. The CDR3 runs to 17 residues. V was pared by 5 bases and J by 0 bases, with 4 bases of the junction left unmatched. Germline V gene sequence: CDR1 SGHAT, CDR2 FQNNGV. The DNA for the CDR3 is TGTGCCAGCAGCCCCGGGACTAGCGGGGCCTCCTACAATGAGCAGTTCTTC. Protein: CASSPGTSGASYNEQFF.

The rearrangement joins TRBV13 to TRBJ1-1; D uncertain. Germline loops: CDR1 PRHDT, CDR2 FYEKMQ (reference sequence). There are 14 residues in the CDR3. V lost 7 bases, J lost 1 base, and 13 bases lay in between. The DNA of the CDR3 is TGTGCCAGCACCCTTGGCGGATCGAACACTGAAGCTTTCTTT. Its translation: CASTLGGSNTEAFF. The full variable domain, rest sourced from reference TRBV13 and TRBJ1-1, is AAGVIQSPRHLIKEKRETATLKCYPIPRHDTVYWYQQGPGQDPQFLISFYEKMQSDKGSIPDRFSAQQFSDYHSELNMSSLELGDSALYFCASTLGGSNTEAFFGQGTRLTVV.

This rearrangement joins TRBV20-1 to TRBJ2-5, with a weak D call TRBD1 (5 bases). CDR3 length: 11 amino acids. The V and J ends lost 7 bases and 2 bases respectively, with 8 bases between them. Germline V gene sequence: CDR1 DFQATT, CDR2 SNEGSKA (reference sequence). CDR3 residues: CSGAGQETQYF. For the CDR3, the DNA is TGCAGTGGGGCAGGGCAAGAGACCCAGTACTTC.